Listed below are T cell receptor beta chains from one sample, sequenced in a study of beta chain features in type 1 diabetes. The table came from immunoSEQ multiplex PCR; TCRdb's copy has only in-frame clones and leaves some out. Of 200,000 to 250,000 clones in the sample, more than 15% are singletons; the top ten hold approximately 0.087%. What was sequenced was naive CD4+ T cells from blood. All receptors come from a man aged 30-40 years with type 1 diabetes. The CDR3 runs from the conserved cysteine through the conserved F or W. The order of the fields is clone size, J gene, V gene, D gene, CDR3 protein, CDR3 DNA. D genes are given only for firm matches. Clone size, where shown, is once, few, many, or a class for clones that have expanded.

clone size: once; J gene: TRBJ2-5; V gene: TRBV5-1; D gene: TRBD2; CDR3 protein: CASSATLANEETQYF; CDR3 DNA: TGCGCCAGCAGCGCAACACTAGCGAACGAAGAGACCCAGTACTTC
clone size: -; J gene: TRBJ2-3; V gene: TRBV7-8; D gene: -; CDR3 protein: CASSLGAGLTDTQYF; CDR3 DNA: TGTGCCAGCAGCTTAGGAGCTGGCCTTACAGATACGCAGTATTTT
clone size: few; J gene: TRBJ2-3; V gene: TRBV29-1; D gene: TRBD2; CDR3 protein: CSVTGGGDTQYF; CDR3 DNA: TGCAGCGTTACGGGAGGAGGTGATACGCAGTATTTT
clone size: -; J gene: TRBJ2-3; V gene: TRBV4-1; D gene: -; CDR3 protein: CASSQESAYASTDTQYF; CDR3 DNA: TGCGCCAGCAGCCAAGAATCGGCGTACGCTAGCACAGATACGCAGTATTTT
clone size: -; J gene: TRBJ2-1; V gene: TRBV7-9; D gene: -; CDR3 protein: CASSLDRVVNEQFF; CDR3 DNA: TGTGCCAGCAGCTTAGACAGGGTTGTTAATGAGCAGTTCTTC
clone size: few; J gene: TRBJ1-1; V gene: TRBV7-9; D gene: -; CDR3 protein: CASSRDVAEAFF; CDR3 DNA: TGTGCCAGCAGCCGGGATGTAGCTGAAGCTTTCTTT
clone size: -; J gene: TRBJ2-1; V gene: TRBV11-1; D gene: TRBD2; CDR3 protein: CASSLDRVLAGTYNEQFF; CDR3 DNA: TGTGCCAGCAGCTTAGATCGCGTTCTAGCGGGAACTTACAATGAGCAGTTCTTC
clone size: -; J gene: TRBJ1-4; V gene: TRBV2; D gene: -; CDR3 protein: CASSKRGNNEKLFF; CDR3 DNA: TGTGCCAGCAGTAAACGGGGGAATAATGAAAAACTGTTTTTT
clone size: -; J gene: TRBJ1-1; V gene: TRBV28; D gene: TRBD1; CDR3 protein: CASSLEGTVNPEAFF; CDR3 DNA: TGTGCCAGCAGTCTAGAAGGGACAGTTAATCCTGAAGCTTTCTTT
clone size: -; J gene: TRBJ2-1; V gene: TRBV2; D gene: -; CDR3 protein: CASSREAVYNEQFF; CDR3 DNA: TGTGCCAGCAGTCGTGAGGCCGTTTACAATGAGCAGTTCTTC